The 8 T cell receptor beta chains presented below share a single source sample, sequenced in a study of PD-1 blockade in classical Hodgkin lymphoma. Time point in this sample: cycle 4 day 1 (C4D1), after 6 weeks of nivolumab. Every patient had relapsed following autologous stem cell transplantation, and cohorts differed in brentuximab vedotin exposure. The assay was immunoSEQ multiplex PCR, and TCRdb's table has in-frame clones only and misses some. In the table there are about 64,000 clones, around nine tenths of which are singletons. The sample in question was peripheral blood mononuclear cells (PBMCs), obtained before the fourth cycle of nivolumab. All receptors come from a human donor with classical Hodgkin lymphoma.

For the CDR3, the DNA is TGTGCCAGCAGTGAGCCGTACCTGCAGGAGACCCAGTACTTC. Protein sequence: CASSEPYLQETQYF. J is TRBJ2-5 and V is TRBV6-1; D ambiguous. Germline values: CDR1 MNHNS, CDR2 SASEGT. The CDR3 length is 14 residues. Trimming pared 3 bases from V and 5 bases from J, leaving 13 bases between.

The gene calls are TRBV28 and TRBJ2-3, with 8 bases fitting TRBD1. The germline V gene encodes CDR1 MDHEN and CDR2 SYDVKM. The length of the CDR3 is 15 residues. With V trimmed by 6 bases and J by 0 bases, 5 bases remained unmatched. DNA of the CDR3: TGTGCCAGCAGGCCTCAGGGGGCGAGCACAGATACGCAGTATTTT. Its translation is CASRPQGASTDTQYF.

CDR3 sequence (DNA): TGTGCCAGCAGTTTGGGTTTGATGGCAAATGAGCAGTTCTTC. This encodes CASSLGLMANEQFF. This chain links TRBV27 with TRBJ2-1; D gene unclear. The CDR3 is made up of 14 amino acids. Trimming pared 3 bases from V and 7 bases from J, leaving 13 bases between. The germline V gene encodes CDR1 MNHEY and CDR2 SMNVEV (reference sequence).

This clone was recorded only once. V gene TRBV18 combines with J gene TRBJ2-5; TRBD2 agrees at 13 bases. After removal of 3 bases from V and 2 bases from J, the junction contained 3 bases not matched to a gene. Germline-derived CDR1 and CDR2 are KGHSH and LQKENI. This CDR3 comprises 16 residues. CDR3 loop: CASSPRLAGGQETQYF. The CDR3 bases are TGTGCCAGCTCACCTCGACTAGCGGGAGGACAAGAGACCCAGTACTTC.

The CDR3 bases are TGTGCCGGACAGGCTAGCGGGCGCACAGATACGCAGTATTTT. Its protein product is CAGQASGRTDTQYF. The chain has TRBV2 and TRBJ2-3, with D possibly TRBD2 on 8 matching bases. Germline V gene lookup returns CDR1 SNHLY and CDR2 FYNNEI. V was shortened by 11 bases and J by 1 base, with 16 bases between the two germline ends. The CDR3 runs to 14 residues.

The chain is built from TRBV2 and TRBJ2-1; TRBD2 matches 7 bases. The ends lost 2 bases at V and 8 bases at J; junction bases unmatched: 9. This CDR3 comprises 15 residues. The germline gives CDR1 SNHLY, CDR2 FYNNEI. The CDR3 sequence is CASSERGRVGDEQFF. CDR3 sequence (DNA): TGTGCCAGCAGTGAACGAGGGAGGGTAGGGGATGAGCAGTTCTTC.

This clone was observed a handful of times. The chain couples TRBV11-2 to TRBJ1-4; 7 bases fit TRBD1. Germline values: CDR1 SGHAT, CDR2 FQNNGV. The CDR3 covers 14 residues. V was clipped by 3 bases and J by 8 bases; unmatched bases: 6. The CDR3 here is CASSFRQGREKLFF. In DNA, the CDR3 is TGTGCCAGCAGCTTTAGACAGGGACGGGAAAAACTGTTTTTT.

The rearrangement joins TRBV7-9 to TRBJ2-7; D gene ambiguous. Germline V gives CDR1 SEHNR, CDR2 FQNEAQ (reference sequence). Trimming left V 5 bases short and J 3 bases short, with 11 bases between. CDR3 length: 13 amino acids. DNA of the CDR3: TGTGCCAGCAGCCGTACCCCAAACTACGAGCAGTACTTC. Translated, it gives CASSRTPNYEQYF.